The source of this TCR beta chain is a study of identical twins. About this clonotype: Its specificity is not known.

CDR3 size: 15 residues. Germline V gene lookup returns CDR1 SGHDT and CDR2 YYEEEE. With 5 bases removed from V and 6 bases from J, the gap between germline ends came to 17 bases. A universal primer binding site was introduced by template switching. The final cDNA contained unique molecular identifiers. In TCRdb, the 5' RACE reads were re-called with MiXCR into one record per CDR3 protein. Among about 520,000 distinct CDR3 sequences listed, about 20% were seen once. Study outcomes and limitations: Reduced insertions were recorded for abundant cord blood beta clonotypes, with no such pattern in memory repertoires.

These records were also assigned to another study, of T cells expressing NK-cell markers. That report notes: The sorts in several experiments were restricted to alpha-beta TCR T cells by an anti-gamma-delta TCR antibody.

The chain links TRBV5-6 to TRBJ2-2; possibly TRBD1 for D (6 bases). This TCR was recovered from a woman younger than 35 in good health. The sample taken for sequencing was CD4+ T cells sorted from blood. CDR3 in DNA: TGTGCCAGCAGTGTGGCAGGGGTTTTCGCCGGGGAGCTGTTTTTT. It is translated as CASSVAGVFAGELFF.